This T cell receptor (beta chain) was sequenced in a study of Ad26.COV2.S vaccination and SARS-CoV-2 variants. Across the study: Trial arm assignment for the donor was COV1001 Ad26.COV2.S.

V lost 5 bases, J lost 9 bases, and 4 bases stayed unmatched. CDR1 is GTSNPN, CDR2 SVGIG, per germline (reference sequence). The CDR3 runs to 13 residues. Stated treatment: some 19 received Ad26.COV2.S at low or high dose, single or two shots; about 5 received placebo; per-sample allocation not given. Sampling was done on day 63 after the first vaccine or placebo injection. In Boston, an adult donor aged 18-55 years took part. Only in-frame clones appear in the TCRdb table, and some are missing; sequencing was by immunoSEQ multiplex PCR. Of 290,000 or so clones detected, around 87% appear once; the ten largest clones hold about 3.1%.

The chain carries TRBV30 and TRBJ2-1; 13 positions match TRBD2. The source was peripheral blood, collected in a trial of Ad26.COV2.S vaccine versus placebo. The source of this sequence is a person aged 18 to 65 who received the Ad26.COV2.S COVID-19 vaccine or a placebo. As DNA, the CDR3 is TGTGCCTGGGGGACTAGCGGGAAGGGTGAGCAGTTCTTC. Encoded protein: CAWGTSGKGEQFF. The variable domain in full, with the rest retrieved from reference TRBV30 and TRBJ2-1, is SQTIHQWPATLVQPVGSPLSLECTVEGTSNPNLYWYRQAAGRGLQLLFYSVGIGQISSEVPQNLSASRPQDRQFILSSKKLLLSDSGFYLCAWGTSGKGEQFFGPGTRLTVL.